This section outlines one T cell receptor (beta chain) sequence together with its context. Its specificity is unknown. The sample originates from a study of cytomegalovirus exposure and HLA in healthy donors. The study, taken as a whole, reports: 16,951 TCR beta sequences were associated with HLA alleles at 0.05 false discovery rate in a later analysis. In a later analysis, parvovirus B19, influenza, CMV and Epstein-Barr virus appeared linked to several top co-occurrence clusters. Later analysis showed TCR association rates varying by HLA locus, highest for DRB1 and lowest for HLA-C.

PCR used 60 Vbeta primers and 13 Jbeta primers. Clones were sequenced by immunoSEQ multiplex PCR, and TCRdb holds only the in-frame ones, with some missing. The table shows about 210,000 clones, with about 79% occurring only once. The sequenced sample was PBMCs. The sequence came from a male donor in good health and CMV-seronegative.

The CDR3 is CASSLTSSGETQYF. In DNA form, the CDR3 reads TGTGCCAGCAGCTTAACTTCCTCCGGAGAGACCCAGTACTTC. This chain connects TRBV7-3 to TRBJ2-5, with unresolved D. CDR3 length equals 14 residues. Germline assignment: CDR1 SGHTA and CDR2 FQGTGA. Trimming removed 0 bases from V and 4 bases from J, with 9 bases in between.